These 8 T cell receptor beta chains were sequenced from one sample in a study of prognosis after radiotherapy for stage I lung cancer. By two-round multiplex PCR, the TCR beta CDR3 was amplified from genomic DNA. Primers (each specific to one TRBV or TRBJ gene) were used in first-round PCR. MiXCR was run by TCRdb on the multiplex PCR reads, yielding one entry per CDR3 protein. The table lists about 22,000 distinct CDR3 sequences, 35% to 45% of them singletons. The sample in question was PBMCs, obtained before or after stereotactic body radiation therapy (not recorded which). These receptors came from a donor older than 45 with non-small cell lung cancer.

This clonotype was counted ten times or more. The V call is TRBV2, the J call TRBJ2-3; 10 nucleotides agree with TRBD2. The ends lost 6 bases at V and 0 bases at J; junction bases unmatched: 3. This CDR3 comprises 15 residues. CDR1 and CDR2 (germline): SNHLY, FYNNEI. CDR3 nucleotide sequence: TGTGCCAGCAGGGTGACTAGCGGGAGCACAGATACGCAGTATTTT. It specifies CASRVTSGSTDTQYF.

For this clonotype: A much larger clonotype is one base distant, so this may be a read error. The V gene is TRBV2, the J gene TRBJ2-5, with D perhaps matching TRBD2 (5 bases). The CDR3 runs 16 residues. The ends were cut back, 7 bases at V and 5 bases at J, with 23 bases in the middle. Germline-derived CDR1 and CDR2 are SNHLY and FYNNEI. CDR3 nucleotide sequence: TGTGCCAGCACCGTGACTATCGGGCAACCGGGGGAGACCCAGTACTTC. This sequence encodes CASTVTIGQPGETQYF.

This clonotype was seen ten or more times. This chain connects TRBV19 to TRBJ2-2; 12 positions match TRBD2. The CDR3 covers 18 residues. V shed 4 bases, J shed 3 bases, and the junction held 9 bases outside the gene matches. Germline V gene sequence: CDR1 LNHDA, CDR2 SQIVND (reference sequence). CDR3 nucleotide sequence: TGTGCCAGTAGTACCTCTAGCGGGAGGGCGGGGTACACCGGGGAGCTGTTTTTT. It translates to CASSTSSGRAGYTGELFF.

This clonotype was observed many times. The chain employs TRBV3-1 and TRBJ1-6; TRBD1 aligns across 9 bases. This CDR3 comprises 15 residues. Germline trimming cut 5 bases from V and 7 bases from J; bases unmatched to any gene: 6. CDR1 is LGHDT, CDR2 YNNKEL, per germline (reference sequence). CDR3 amino acids: CASSSRDRENSPLHF. The CDR3 DNA reads TGTGCCAGCAGCAGCCGGGACAGGGAAAATTCACCCCTCCACTTT.

The chain combines TRBV24-1 with TRBJ1-2; D possibly corresponds to TRBD1 (5 bases). Per germline, CDR1 KGHDR and CDR2 SFDVKD. The CDR3 runs to 13 residues. The V and J ends lost 5 bases and 11 bases respectively, with 17 bases between them. CDR3 bases: TGTGCCACCAGTGGTCCGGACATATTCCTATACACCTTC. Translating gives CATSGPDIFLYTF.

This clonotype occurred many times. The genes are TRBV24-1 and TRBJ2-5, with D possibly TRBD2 on 5 matching bases. Germline V gene data show CDR1 as KGHDR and CDR2 as SFDVKD. V was clipped by 4 bases and J by 5 bases, with 7 bases between them. CDR3 length: 12 residues. Here the CDR3 reads CATSEPGETQYF. CDR3 bases: TGTGCCACCAGTGAACCGGGGGAGACCCAGTACTTC.

This clonotype was seen repeatedly, ten times or more. The rearrangement links TRBV6-2 or TRBV6-3 to TRBJ2-6; D unclear. This CDR3 contains 14 residues. Germline values: CDR1 MNHEY, CDR2 SVGEGT. V gave up 2 bases and J gave up 0 bases, with 2 bases separating them. CDR3 DNA: TGTGCCAGCAGTTACAACTCTGGGGCCAACGTCCTGACTTTC. It is translated as CASSYNSGANVLTF.

This clonotype has a count of ten or more. Being one base from a much bigger clone, this may be a read error. The CDR3 end shows no conserved phenylalanine or tryptophan, and so a read error is likely. The gene calls are TRBV6-2 or TRBV6-3 and TRBJ2-7; 7 bases are a match to TRBD2. CDR3 length: 14 amino acids. CDR1 MNHEY and CDR2 SVGEGT come from the germline V gene. The trim removed 2 bases at V and 4 bases at J, leaving 5 bases unmatched. This chain's CDR3 is CASSYTSAKYEQYL. The CDR3 nucleotides are TGTGCCAGCAGTTACACTAGCGCGAAGTACGAGCAGTACCTC.